This entry lists 21 T cell receptor beta chains sequenced from one sample in a study of beta chain features in type 1 diabetes. Expressed TCRB transcripts were sequenced because the entire RNA isolate underwent reverse transcription. Data came from immunoSEQ multiplex PCR; TCRdb stores just in-frame clones and leaves some out. Of around 430,000 clones in the sample, 25% to 35% were seen once. What was sequenced was naive CD4+ T cells from blood. These receptors were collected from a young man in good health.

Only a few counts were recorded for this clone. The chain joins TRBV7-2 to TRBJ2-3; 8 bases fit TRBD2. There are 15 residues in the CDR3. The V and J ends lost 5 bases and 2 bases, in that order; junction bases with no gene match: 6. Germline lookup yields CDR1 SGHTA and CDR2 FQGNSA. CDR3 coding DNA: TGTGCCAGCAGCCCCATAGCGGGGAACACAGATACGCAGTATTTT. Translation gives CASSPIAGNTDTQYF.

V usage is TRBV7-8 and J usage is TRBJ2-1; D is undetermined. The CDR3 runs to 14 residues. Per germline, CDR1 SGHVS and CDR2 FQNEAQ. Between the trimmed V and J ends, which lost 4 bases and 5 bases, there was a span of 12 bases. In nucleotides, the CDR3 is TGTGCCAGCAGCTCCTACTTGCGTCACAATGAGCAGTTCTTC. This translates into CASSSYLRHNEQFF.

The rearrangement joins TRBV10-3 to TRBJ2-1; D possibly corresponds to TRBD2 (6 bases). This CDR3 contains 13 residues. The V end was cut by 7 bases, the J end by 7 bases, with 14 bases between. In germline, CDR1 is ENHRY, CDR2 SYGVKD. The CDR3 nucleotides read TGTGCCATCAACGCGGCGGGATCGAATGAGCAGTTCTTC. The encoded protein is CAINAAGSNEQFF.

The chain couples TRBV7-3 to TRBJ2-5; 7 bases are a match to TRBD1. Germline CDR1 and CDR2: SGHTA and FQGTGA. This CDR3 comprises 15 residues. Trimming took 5 bases from V and 0 from J; bases not matched to a gene: 6. The CDR3 protein is CASSMGDRDQETQYF. The CDR3 DNA sequence: TGTGCCAGCAGCATGGGGGACAGAGACCAAGAGACCCAGTACTTC.

The CDR3 is CAWGGSGNTIYF. The CDR3 DNA follows: TGTGCCTGGGGAGGCTCTGGAAACACCATATATTTT. V and J are TRBV30 and TRBJ1-3, with no clear D. CDR1 and CDR2 (germline): GTSNPN, SVGIG (reference sequence). V dropped 5 bases and J dropped 0 bases, with 5 bases sitting between them. CDR3 length: 12 residues. The variable domain in full, with the rest retrieved from reference TRBV30 and TRBJ1-3, is SQTIHQWPATLVQPVGSPLSLECTVEGTSNPNLYWYRQAAGRGLQLLFYSVGIGQISSEVPQNLSASRPQDRQFILSSKKLLLSDSGFYLCAWGGSGNTIYFGEGSWLTVV.

This clone has just a few counts. The chain uses TRBV7-9 and TRBJ2-4; D gene unclear. Trimming cost V 5 bases and J 0 bases, with 14 bases left between them. Germline V gives CDR1 SEHNR, CDR2 FQNEAQ (reference sequence). The CDR3 spans 16 residues. CDR3 DNA: TGTGCCAGCAGCCGTTTCGGCGTCCTAGCCAAAAACATTCAGTACTTC. Residues: CASSRFGVLAKNIQYF.

For this clone: Germline is not matched at one junction end, which may reflect a read error. V and J are TRBV2 and TRBJ2-3, with unresolved D. CDR1 is SNHLY, CDR2 FYNNEI, per germline. The CDR3 length is 10 residues. The CDR3 nucleotides are TGTGCCAGCAGTGGGGCAGGAGAAAATTTT. Protein: CASSGAGENF. Full variable domain (missing parts from reference TRBV2 and TRBJ2-3): EPEVTQTPSHQVTQMGQEVILRCVPISNHLYFYWYRQILGQKVEFLVSFYNNEISEKSEIFDDQFSVERPDGSNFTLKIRSTKLEDSAMYFCASSGAGENFGPGTRLTVL.

Details on this clone: The sample has other DNA sequences that encode this CDR3 too. V gene TRBV7-9 combines with J gene TRBJ2-7, with 10 bases that match TRBD2. The CDR3 consists of 13 residues. The ends lost 5 bases at V and 3 bases at J; junction bases unmatched: 1. Per the germline V gene, CDR1 is SEHNR and CDR2 is FQNEAQ (reference sequence). The DNA for the CDR3 is TGTGCCAGCAGCCCTAGCGGGAGCTACGAGCAGTACTTC. Amino acid sequence: CASSPSGSYEQYF.

This chain connects TRBV29-1 to TRBJ2-4, with a weak D call TRBD1 (5 bases). The CDR3 is 14 residues long. CDR1 and CDR2 from the germline V gene are SQVTM and ANQGSEA. The V end lost 4 bases, the J end lost 6 bases, and 16 bases lay between the germline ends. CDR3 loop: CSVGTKQDRNIQYF. CDR3 DNA sequence: TGCAGCGTTGGAACTAAACAGGATAGAAACATTCAGTACTTC.

The CDR3 bases are TGTGCCAGCAGCCAAGTCCTGGGCTCTAATGAAAAACTGTTTTTT. Translating gives CASSQVLGSNEKLFF. The chain couples TRBV14 to TRBJ1-4; D is ambiguous. Between the trimmed V and J ends, which lost 1 base and 3 bases, there was a span of 9 bases. Germline assignment: CDR1 SGHDN and CDR2 FVKESK. CDR3 length equals 15 residues.

V is TRBV15 and J is TRBJ2-5; TRBD2 aligns across 9 bases. The CDR3 sequence is 16 residues long. Germline-derived CDR1 and CDR2 are LNHNV and YYDKDF (reference sequence). J was trimmed by 5 bases and V by 3 bases; bases with no gene match: 10. Written as DNA, the CDR3 is TGTGCCACCAGCAGCGACCTGCTAGCGGGGAGGGAGACCCAGTACTTC. Protein product: CATSSDLLAGRETQYF.

The chain employs TRBV7-8 and TRBJ2-7, with D hard to call. From germline, CDR1 is SGHVS and CDR2 FQNEAQ. There are 15 residues in the CDR3. Trimming removed 5 bases from V and 2 bases from J, with 16 bases in between. For the CDR3, the DNA is TGTGCCAGCAGCCCTAAGGTAGGGTGGACCTACGAGCAGTACTTC. Translating it yields CASSPKVGWTYEQYF. Based on the CDR3 plus reference TRBV7-8 and TRBJ2-7, the full variable domain is GAGVSQSPRYKVAKRGQDVALRCDPISGHVSLFWYQQALGQGPEFLTYFQNEAQLDKSGLPSDRFFAERPEGSVSTLKIQRTQQEDSAVYLCASSPKVGWTYEQYFGPGTRLTVT.

To note about this clone: Other DNA sequences of this sample code for an identical CDR3. This chain links TRBV5-1 with TRBJ1-1, with D unclear. The germline gives CDR1 SGHRS, CDR2 YFSETQ. Trimming removed 0 bases from V and 5 bases from J, with 8 bases in between. This CDR3 is built from 13 residues. For the CDR3, the DNA is TGCGCCAGCAGCTTGGACAGAGGGACTGAAGCTTTCTTT. This codes for CASSLDRGTEAFF.

The chain couples TRBV14 to TRBJ2-1; a weak D match, TRBD2 (6 bases). The CDR3 length is 16 residues. Per germline, CDR1 SGHDN and CDR2 FVKESK. The V end was cut by 0 bases, the J end by 3 bases, with 12 bases between. The chain's CDR3 is CASSQEGRWLYNEQFF. DNA for the CDR3: TGTGCCAGCAGCCAAGAAGGGAGGTGGCTCTACAATGAGCAGTTCTTC.

This clone was detected only a few times. This rearrangement joins TRBV29-1 to TRBJ2-2, with 8 bases lining up with TRBD1. The germline CDR1 and CDR2 sequences are SQVTM and ANQGSEA. The CDR3 runs 14 residues. The V segment lost 5 bases and the J segment 4 bases; nucleotides outside the gene matches: 6. CDR3 nucleotide sequence: TGCAGCGTTTCGCGACAGGGGCCCACCGGGGAGCTGTTTTTT. Translating gives CSVSRQGPTGELFF.

The chain is built from TRBV5-1 and TRBJ2-1; 8 bases are a match to TRBD2. The CDR3 consists of 15 residues. V lost 4 bases and J lost 5; bases outside the gene matches: 8. The germline CDR1 and CDR2 sequences are SGHRS and YFSETQ. CDR3 residues: CASSQMASGHNEQFF. DNA of the CDR3: TGCGCCAGCAGCCAGATGGCTAGCGGGCACAATGAGCAGTTCTTC. Drawing the rest from reference TRBV5-1 and TRBJ2-1, the complete variable domain is KAGVTQTPRYLIKTRGQQVTLSCSPISGHRSVSWYQQTPGQGLQFLFEYFSETQRNKGNFPGRFSGRQFSNSRSEMNVSTLELGDSALYLCASSQMASGHNEQFFGPGTRLTVL.

The J gene is TRBJ2-1, the V gene TRBV4-2, with D possibly TRBD2 on 5 matching bases. Germline loops: CDR1 LGHNA, CDR2 YNFKEQ. V was pared by 4 bases and J by 4 bases, with 11 bases between. The CDR3 is 14 amino acids. CDR3 loop: CASSPLPGYNEQFF. CDR3 DNA: TGTGCCAGCAGCCCCCTCCCGGGGTACAATGAGCAGTTCTTC.

The rearrangement links TRBV5-6 to TRBJ2-7; TRBD2 is a possible D gene (6 bases). The germline V and J ends were trimmed by 4 bases and 4 bases, with 15 bases remaining between them. Germline V CDR1 and CDR2: SGHDT, YYEEEE. The CDR3 has 14 amino acids. CDR3 residues: CASSAHGTPYEQYF. In nucleotides, the CDR3 is TGTGCCAGCAGCGCACACGGGACTCCATACGAGCAGTACTTC.

In this sample, this clone turned up a few times. The genes are TRBV7-6 and TRBJ2-1; D uncertain. The CDR3 runs 14 residues. Looked up from germline, CDR1 is SGHVS and CDR2 is FNYEAQ. The V gene lost 0 bases and the J gene lost 6 bases, with 9 bases spanning the gap. The CDR3 spells CASSLARRANEQFF. CDR3 sequence (DNA): TGTGCCAGCAGCTTAGCGCGAAGGGCCAATGAGCAGTTCTTC.

The V and J genes are TRBV28 and TRBJ2-5; D remains unclear. CDR1 MDHEN and CDR2 SYDVKM come from the germline V gene. The V and J ends lost 3 bases and 1 base respectively, with 6 bases between them. The CDR3 covers 13 residues. The CDR3: CASSFGIQETQYF. The CDR3 nucleotides are TGTGCCAGCAGTTTTGGGATCCAAGAGACCCAGTACTTC.

This clone appeared a few times. The chain links TRBV9 to TRBJ2-6; D may be TRBD1 (6 bases). From germline, CDR1 is SGDLS and CDR2 YYNGEE. The CDR3 totals 16 residues. Trimming shortened V by 4 bases and J by 3 bases, and 14 bases separated the two germline ends. The CDR3 nucleotides are TGTGCCAGCAGCAGGGATACAGGGATTGGGGCCAACGTCCTGACTTTC. Translating gives CASSRDTGIGANVLTF.